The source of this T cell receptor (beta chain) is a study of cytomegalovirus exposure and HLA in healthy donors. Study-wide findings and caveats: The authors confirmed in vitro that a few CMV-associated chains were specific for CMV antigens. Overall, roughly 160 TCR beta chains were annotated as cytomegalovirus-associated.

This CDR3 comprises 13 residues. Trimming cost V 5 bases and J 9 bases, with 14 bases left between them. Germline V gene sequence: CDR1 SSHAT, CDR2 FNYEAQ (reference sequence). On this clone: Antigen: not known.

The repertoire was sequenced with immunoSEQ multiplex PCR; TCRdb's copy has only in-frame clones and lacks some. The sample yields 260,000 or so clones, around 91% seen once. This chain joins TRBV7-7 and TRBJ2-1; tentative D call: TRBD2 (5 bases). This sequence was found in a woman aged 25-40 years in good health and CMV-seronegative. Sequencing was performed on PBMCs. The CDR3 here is CASSPPDSPEQFF. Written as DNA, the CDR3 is TGTGCCAGCAGCCCCCCGGACTCGCCTGAGCAGTTCTTC.